What follows are 20 T cell receptor beta chains derived from one specimen sequenced in a study of blood T cell repertoires in COVID-19. The data were produced by immunoSEQ multiplex PCR, yet TCRdb's version contains in-frame clones alone and is incomplete. The sample lists about 51,000 clones, roughly 88% occurring once. Material for sequencing was peripheral blood. The receptors here all came from a man between 45 and 60 years old with active COVID-19.

This chain links TRBV6-6 with TRBJ2-5; 7 bases line up with TRBD2. CDR3 length: 17 residues. After removal of 5 bases from V and 5 bases from J, the junction contained 17 bases not matched to a gene. Germline V gene lookup returns CDR1 MNHNY and CDR2 SVGAGI (reference sequence). Written as DNA, the CDR3 is TGTGCCAGCAGTCTCCTGTTAGCGGGCGGCCCCCTTGAGACCCAGTACTTC. Residues: CASSLLLAGGPLETQYF.

The chain employs TRBV6-5 and TRBJ1-1, with 7 bases lining up with TRBD1. The CDR3 consists of 14 residues. The V gene's germline CDR1 is MNHEY and CDR2 SVGAGI. J lost 7 bases, V lost 2 bases, and 7 bases had no gene match. In DNA form, the CDR3 reads TGTGCCAGCAGTTACCACGGGACAGATGTTGAAGCTTTCTTT. Protein product: CASSYHGTDVEAFF.

This clone has just a few counts. The J gene is TRBJ2-7, the V gene TRBV4-1; TRBD2 is a possible D gene (5 bases). This CDR3 region has 14 residues. V dropped 1 base and J dropped 2 bases, with 9 bases sitting between them. Germline CDR1 is MGHRA and CDR2 is YSYEKL. CDR3 in amino acids: CASSQGRGPYEQYF. The CDR3 nucleotides read TGCGCCAGCAGCCAAGGTAGAGGGCCCTACGAGCAGTACTTC.

This clone has a single count. The same CDR3 arises from other DNA sequences in this sample as well. The gene calls are TRBV9 and TRBJ1-6; D uncertain. Trimming pared 0 bases from V and 8 bases from J, leaving 6 bases between. CDR1 SGDLS and CDR2 YYNGEE come from the germline V gene. This CDR3 comprises 13 residues. CDR3 amino acids: CASSVASDSPLHF. The CDR3 DNA sequence: TGTGCCAGCAGCGTAGCGTCGGATTCACCCCTCCACTTT. The full variable domain, rest sourced from reference TRBV9 and TRBJ1-6, is DSGVTQTPKHLITATGQRVTLRCSPRSGDLSVYWYQQSLDQGLQFLIQYYNGEERAKGNILERFSAQQFPDLHSELNLSSLELGDSALYFCASSVASDSPLHFGNGTRLTVT.

The chain links TRBV6-5 to TRBJ2-3, with D uncertain. Between the trimmed V and J ends, which lost 4 bases and 6 bases, there was a span of 8 bases. CDR1 and CDR2 from the germline V gene are MNHEY and SVGAGI. The CDR3 covers 12 residues. The CDR3 here is CASSSVGDTQYF. For the CDR3, the DNA is TGTGCCAGCAGTTCAGTCGGGGATACGCAGTATTTT.

The rearrangement links TRBV9 to TRBJ2-1; TRBD2 matches 9 bases. The V and J ends lost 1 base and 6 bases, in that order; junction bases with no gene match: 8. The CDR3 is made up of 16 amino acids. Germline V gene data show CDR1 as SGDLS and CDR2 as YYNGEE. CDR3 bases: TGTGCCAGCAGCGTATCAAGCGGGAGGCCCTCCAATGAGCAGTTCTTC. Its translation is CASSVSSGRPSNEQFF.

The chain couples TRBV6-6 to TRBJ1-2; TRBD1 agrees at 7 bases. V lost 4 bases, J lost 2 bases, and 10 bases stayed unmatched. The germline CDR1 and CDR2 sequences are MNHNY and SVGAGI (reference sequence). This CDR3 comprises 16 residues. CDR3 nucleotide sequence: TGTGCCAGCAGTTCCCCCCGACAGGGCGGGAACTATGGCTACACCTTC. Translated, it gives CASSSPRQGGNYGYTF.

The CDR3 DNA is TGTGCCAGCAGCACCGGGACTAGCGGGACTAGCTCCTACAATGAGCAGTTCTTC. Amino acid sequence: CASSTGTSGTSSYNEQFF. The chain has TRBV9 and TRBJ2-1, with 13 bases matching TRBD2. CDR1 is SGDLS, CDR2 YYNGEE, per germline. The CDR3 is 18 amino acids. J lost 0 bases, V lost 4 bases, and 7 bases had no gene match.

This clone has a handful of counts. The V gene is TRBV3-1 (or the pseudogene TRBV3-2), the J gene TRBJ1-3, with a weak D call TRBD1 (5 bases). Between the trimmed V and J ends, which lost 2 bases and 1 base, there was a span of 12 bases. Germline V CDR1 and CDR2: LGHDT, YNNKEL (reference sequence). CDR3 length: 16 amino acids. CDR3 in DNA: TGTGCCAGCAGCCAAAGGGGAGGGTATTCTGGAAACACCATATATTTT. Residues: CASSQRGGYSGNTIYF.

The V gene is TRBV5-1, the J gene TRBJ1-1; TRBD1 might be the D (5 bases). Germline values: CDR1 SGHRS, CDR2 YFSETQ. The CDR3 covers 14 residues. The ends were cut back, 4 bases at V and 5 bases at J, with 15 bases in the middle. This chain's CDR3 is CASSAERGKTEAFF. The CDR3 nucleotides are TGCGCCAGCAGCGCAGAACGGGGGAAGACTGAAGCTTTCTTT. Full variable domain (outside the CDR3, taken from reference TRBV5-1 and TRBJ1-1): KAGVTQTPRYLIKTRGQQVTLSCSPISGHRSVSWYQQTPGQGLQFLFEYFSETQRNKGNFPGRFSGRQFSNSRSEMNVSTLELGDSALYLCASSAERGKTEAFFGQGTRLTVV.

The V call is TRBV5-1, the J call TRBJ2-3, with TRBD2 matching over 11 bases. The CDR3 runs 14 residues. CDR1 and CDR2 (germline): SGHRS, YFSETQ. The trim removed 6 bases at V and 6 bases at J, leaving 6 bases unmatched. The CDR3 sequence is CASNIAGGPDTQYF. The CDR3 DNA follows: TGCGCCAGCAATATAGCGGGGGGGCCGGATACGCAGTATTTT.

The V gene is TRBV7-2, the J gene TRBJ2-7; D remains unclear. The CDR3 consists of 13 residues. Looked up from germline, CDR1 is SGHTA and CDR2 is FQGNSA. Trimming shortened V by 4 bases and J by 4 bases, and 11 bases separated the two germline ends. Here the CDR3 reads CASSSSTLYEQYF. Here the CDR3 DNA reads TGTGCCAGCAGCTCCTCAACTTTGTACGAGCAGTACTTC. Looking up the rest from reference TRBV7-2 and TRBJ2-7 gives the full variable domain: GAGVSQSPSNKVTEKGKDVELRCDPISGHTALYWYRQSLGQGLEFLIYFQGNSAPDKSGLPSDRFSAERTGGSVSTLTIQRTQQEDSAVYLCASSSSTLYEQYFGPGTRLTVT.

This clone appeared a single time. The CDR3 here is CASSPARGNEKLFF. DNA for the CDR3: TGTGCCAGCTCACCGGCGCGAGGTAATGAAAAACTGTTTTTT. The V gene is TRBV18, the J gene TRBJ1-4; D is unclear. The CDR3 consists of 14 residues. V lost 3 bases and J lost 4, with 9 bases in between. Germline-derived CDR1 and CDR2 are KGHSH and LQKENI.

Here the CDR3 DNA reads TGTGCCAGCAGCCAGACTAGCCAGGGGGAGACCCAGTACTTC. This codes for CASSQTSQGETQYF. The J gene is TRBJ2-5, the V gene TRBV3-1 (or the pseudogene TRBV3-2); tentative D call: TRBD2 (7 bases). From germline, CDR1 is LGHDT and CDR2 YNNKEL (reference sequence). V was shortened by 3 bases and J by 5 bases, with 13 bases between the two germline ends. This CDR3 spans 14 amino acids.

This chain joins TRBV6-5 and TRBJ2-4; TRBD2 matches 7 bases. CDR1 MNHEY and CDR2 SVGAGI come from the germline V gene. Unmatched junction bases numbered 9, after V lost 7 bases and J lost 3 bases. This CDR3 has 15 amino acids. The CDR3 bases are TGTGCCAGCACCAAAGTGGGGGGGGACAAAAACATTCAGTACTTC. Translated: CASTKVGGDKNIQYF.

The chain carries TRBV19 and TRBJ2-7, with D unresolved. Between the trimmed V and J ends, which lost 5 bases and 2 bases, there was a span of 10 bases. This CDR3 spans 13 amino acids. CDR1 LNHDA and CDR2 SQIVND come from the germline V gene (reference sequence). Here the CDR3 reads CASSPILTYEQYF. CDR3 bases: TGTGCCAGTAGTCCCATACTTACCTACGAGCAGTACTTC.

Only one count was recorded for this clone. The rearrangement joins TRBV5-1 to TRBJ1-1; perhaps TRBD1 as D (6 bases). The V end lost 4 bases, the J end lost 3 bases, and 16 bases lay between the germline ends. The CDR3 covers 15 residues. Germline CDR1 is SGHRS and CDR2 is YFSETQ. The CDR3 loop is CASSPATGFYTEAFF. In DNA, the CDR3 is TGCGCCAGCAGCCCCGCTACAGGGTTTTACACTGAAGCTTTCTTT.

The chain has TRBV14 and TRBJ1-1; possible D gene TRBD1, 5 bases. The V end was cut by 4 bases, the J end by 1 base, with 16 bases between. The CDR3 covers 16 residues. Germline V lookup: CDR1 SGHDN, CDR2 FVKESK. This CDR3 reads CASSPQRGSSNTEAFF. The CDR3 DNA reads TGTGCCAGCAGCCCCCAAAGGGGATCGTCGAACACTGAAGCTTTCTTT.

This sequence joins TRBV6-2 or TRBV6-3 and TRBJ2-1; 8 bases line up with TRBD2. The CDR3 length is 16 residues. Germline V gene sequence: CDR1 MNHEY, CDR2 SVGEGT. The ends lost 5 bases at V and 0 bases at J; junction bases unmatched: 6. Here the CDR3 reads CASSTTGTSSYNEQFF. The CDR3 bases are TGTGCCAGCAGTACTACCGGGACTAGCTCCTACAATGAGCAGTTCTTC.

This sequence joins TRBV30 and TRBJ1-4; the match to TRBD1 covers 8 bases. CDR1 and CDR2 (germline): GTSNPN, SVGIG (reference sequence). With 2 bases clipped from V and 5 bases from J, the junction kept 7 bases outside the gene matches. This CDR3 spans 15 amino acids. The CDR3 protein is CAWSSTGTGNEKLFF. CDR3 sequence (DNA): TGTGCCTGGAGTAGTACTGGGACAGGCAATGAAAAACTGTTTTTT.